Sequencing of this T cell receptor beta chain was carried out in a study of coeliac disease. From germline, CDR1 is LGHNA and CDR2 YSLEER. Trimming shortened V by 4 bases and J by 2 bases, and 12 bases separated the two germline ends. This CDR3 contains 15 residues. Libraries were prepared by immunoSEQ multiplex PCR; TCRdb keeps only in-frame clonotypes and omits some of them. The sample holds more than 3,000 clones, less than 55% seen once. Material: intraepithelial lymphocytes from the gut. The chain combines TRBV4-3 with TRBJ1-5, with D hard to call. The clonotype was recovered from an older woman with celiac disease. The CDR3 is CASSLAWAGNQPQHF. Written as DNA, the CDR3 is TGCGCCAGCAGCCTTGCCTGGGCCGGCAATCAGCCCCAGCATTTT.